This TCR beta chain was found in a study of radiation and T cells in renal cell carcinoma. Measured with immunoSEQ multiplex PCR; TCRdb has only the in-frame clones, and not every one. This repertoire shows about 77,000 clones, approximately 87% found once; its top ten account for more than 2%. Trimming removed 1 base from V and 0 bases from J, with 14 bases in between. Germline V CDR1 and CDR2: SGHRS, YFSETQ. The length of the CDR3 is 17 residues. Regarding time point: blood 4 weeks post-SBRT, at nephrectomy. Treatment reported: 15 Gy SBRT to primary tumor, nephrectomy 4 weeks later. Nephrectomy followed 15 Gy stereotactic body radiation by 4 weeks. After SBRT, blood was collected at 2 and 4 weeks, plus baseline.

This material consisted of blood, taken from a patient whose treatment included radiotherapy and nephrectomy. The origin of this receptor is a woman aged 60-75 years with renal cell carcinoma. The rearrangement uses TRBV5-1 and TRBJ1-3; D is possibly TRBD1 (5 bases). CDR3 DNA sequence: TGCGCCAGCAGCTTGACTGGGAGGGGAGTCTCTGGAAACACCATATATTTT. Amino acids: CASSLTGRGVSGNTIYF.